Listed here are 32 T cell receptor beta chains from one sample, sequenced in a study of CXCR3-negative and CXCR3-positive naive CD8 T cells. The method, 5' RACE with UMI labels, was used to prepare the TRB cDNA libraries. Reanalyzing the 5' RACE reads, TCRdb keeps one entry per CDR3 protein, without DNA. The record lists some 45,000 distinct CDR3 sequences, of which the ten most abundant hold around 1.4%. The specimen sequenced was naive CXCR3- CD8+ T cells from blood. Subset specified: CD45RO-CCR7+CD27+CD95- naive CD8+ T cells lacking CXCR3 (TNR3-). All receptors come from a human donor in good health. Some clones in this sample may be carry-over from other donors' samples.

The gene calls are TRBV29-1 and TRBJ2-5; TCRdb's D call, TRBD1, is unchecked because there is no DNA. Germline V gives CDR1 SQVTM, CDR2 ANQGSEA. This CDR3 region has 15 residues. CDR3 protein: CSGGSRDRAQETQYF.

This clonotype is medium-sized by frequency. The genes are TRBV4-3 and TRBJ2-7; TCRdb reports TRBD1, a call that lacks DNA to check it against. CDR1 is LGHNA, CDR2 YSLEER, per germline. The CDR3 is 17 amino acids. CDR3 region: CASSQDRGELPTYEQYF.

V gene TRBV5-1 combines with J gene TRBJ1-1. CDR3 length equals 14 residues. The germline gives CDR1 SGHRS, CDR2 YFSETQ. The CDR3 sequence is CASSLAWGNTEAFF.

The chain carries TRBV7-2 and TRBJ1-2; the TCRdb D gene call, TRBD1, has no DNA to confirm it. The germline V gene has CDR1 SGHTA and CDR2 FQGNSA. CDR3 size: 16 residues. This CDR3 reads CASSPDQGNLYYGYTF.

The rearrangement uses TRBV20-1 and TRBJ2-5; TCRdb outputs TRBD2, but without DNA this stays unchecked. The CDR3 sequence is 16 residues long. Per the germline V gene, CDR1 is DFQATT and CDR2 is SNEGSKA (reference sequence). The CDR3 reads CSAKTVAGGQQETQYF.

The rearrangement joins TRBV28 to TRBJ2-5; the TCRdb D gene call, TRBD2, has no DNA to confirm it. The CDR3 runs to 17 residues. Germline CDR1 is MDHEN and CDR2 is SYDVKM. The CDR3 sequence is CASSHATERGYQETQYF.

The CDR3 sequence is CASSYPGGVYNEQFF. The chain uses TRBV6-5 and TRBJ2-1; TCRdb names TRBD1, which stays unverified in the absence of DNA. Germline CDR1 reads MNHEY; CDR2 reads SVGAGI. This CDR3 contains 15 residues.

This chain joins TRBV27 and TRBJ1-1; the D call from TCRdb, TRBD1, cannot be confirmed without DNA. The CDR3 totals 13 residues. Per the germline V gene, CDR1 is MNHEY and CDR2 is SMNVEV (reference sequence). CDR3 loop: CASSLSPRAEAFF.

This chain's CDR3 is CASNTRGLNTEAFF. This rearrangement joins TRBV4-3 to TRBJ1-1; TCRdb's D gene call, TRBD1, goes unchecked for lack of DNA. The CDR3 totals 14 residues. Germline values: CDR1 LGHNA, CDR2 YSLEER.

This clonotype is called medium-sized based on its frequency. The chain employs TRBV2 and TRBJ2-1; the D call from TCRdb, TRBD2, cannot be confirmed without DNA. This CDR3 spans 14 amino acids. Germline V gene data show CDR1 as SNHLY and CDR2 as FYNNEI. The CDR3 loop reads CAQRGTSSYNEQFF. Supplemented by reference TRBV2 and TRBJ2-1, the full variable domain reads EPEVTQTPSHQVTQMGQEVILRCVPISNHLYFYWYRQILGQKVEFLVSFYNNEISEKSEIFDDQFSVERPDGSNFTLKIRSTKLEDSAMYFCAQRGTSSYNEQFFGPGTRLTVL.

This rearrangement joins TRBV7-2 to TRBJ2-1; the D call of TRBD1 rests on TCRdb alone, since no DNA is present to check it. This CDR3 has 17 amino acids. The germline V gene encodes CDR1 SGHTA and CDR2 FQGNSA. CDR3 loop: CASSSPLQASSYNEQFF.

V usage is TRBV6-5 and J usage is TRBJ2-1; the D call from TCRdb, TRBD2, cannot be confirmed without DNA. The V gene's germline CDR1 is MNHEY and CDR2 SVGAGI. The CDR3 loop spans 16 amino acids. The CDR3: CASSYLAGSSYNEQFF.

The rearrangement uses TRBV28 and TRBJ2-3; there is no DNA to check the TCRdb D call of TRBD1. The CDR3 is 13 residues long. The germline CDR1 and CDR2 sequences are MDHEN and SYDVKM. CDR3 sequence reads: CASGTGSTDTQYF.

The V call is TRBV28, the J call TRBJ1-3; there is no DNA to check the TCRdb D call of TRBD1. This CDR3 has 16 residues. Germline CDR1 is MDHEN and CDR2 is SYDVKM. The CDR3: CASSSLDRPSGNTIYF.

The V and J genes are TRBV6-5 and TRBJ2-1; the D call of TRBD2 rests on TCRdb alone, since no DNA is present to check it. The CDR3 runs to 18 residues. The germline gives CDR1 MNHEY, CDR2 SVGAGI. The CDR3 loop reads CASSYSQLAGSDSNEQFF.

The CDR3 sequence: CASSPVGGTDTQYF. The chain links TRBV7-2 to TRBJ2-3; with no DNA, the TCRdb D assignment of TRBD1 cannot be verified. CDR1 and CDR2 (germline): SGHTA, FQGNSA. This CDR3 has 14 amino acids. Using reference TRBV7-2 and TRBJ2-3 for the parts outside the CDR3, the full variable domain is GAGVSQSPSNKVTEKGKDVELRCDPISGHTALYWYRQSLGQGLEFLIYFQGNSAPDKSGLPSDRFSAERTGGSVSTLTIQRTQQEDSAVYLCASSPVGGTDTQYFGPGTRLTVL.

The chain recombines TRBV28 with TRBJ2-2; without DNA, the TCRdb call of TRBD2 cannot be checked. The CDR3 length is 14 residues. The germline CDR1 and CDR2 sequences are MDHEN and SYDVKM. The CDR3 loop reads CASSPSGVTGELFF.

The chain uses TRBV6-5 and TRBJ2-2. Per the germline V gene, CDR1 is MNHEY and CDR2 is SVGAGI. The CDR3 spans 12 residues. The CDR3 reads CASSYLGGELFF.

This chain joins TRBV6-2 or TRBV6-3 and TRBJ2-1; with no DNA, the TCRdb D assignment of TRBD1 cannot be verified. CDR1 MNHEY and CDR2 SVGEGT come from the germline V gene. CDR3 length: 15 residues. CDR3 sequence: CASSPWEAPHNEQFF.

The J gene is TRBJ1-1, the V gene TRBV7-2; TCRdb proposes TRBD1, but this gene call is untestable without DNA. From germline, CDR1 is SGHTA and CDR2 FQGNSA. The CDR3 is 15 amino acids. Here the CDR3 reads CASSFRGLMNTEAFF.

The chain has TRBV15 and TRBJ2-3; TCRdb calls TRBD2, which cannot be checked without DNA. The CDR3 runs to 16 residues. CDR1 LNHNV and CDR2 YYDKDF come from the germline V gene (reference sequence). CDR3 loop: CATSRLRGGPVDTQYF. The full variable domain, rest sourced from reference TRBV15 and TRBJ2-3, is DAMVIQNPRYQVTQFGKPVTLSCSQTLNHNVMYWYQQKSSQAPKLLFHYYDKDFNNEADTPDNFQSRRPNTSFCFLDIRSPGLGDTAMYLCATSRLRGGPVDTQYFGPGTRLTVL.

The CDR3 protein is CASIGKTGRYEQYF. The chain couples TRBV2 to TRBJ2-7; the TCRdb call, TRBD1, lacks DNA for checking. The length of the CDR3 is 14 residues. From germline, CDR1 is SNHLY and CDR2 FYNNEI. The entire variable domain, with the rest obtained from reference TRBV2 and TRBJ2-7, is as follows: EPEVTQTPSHQVTQMGQEVILRCVPISNHLYFYWYRQILGQKVEFLVSFYNNEISEKSEIFDDQFSVERPDGSNFTLKIRSTKLEDSAMYFCASIGKTGRYEQYFGPGTRLTVT.

The CDR3 sequence: CASSERGTSGTDTQYF. V gene TRBV6-4 combines with J gene TRBJ2-3. This CDR3 has 16 residues. Germline V gene data show CDR1 as MRHNA and CDR2 as SNTAGT.

The V gene is TRBV5-6, the J gene TRBJ2-3. The CDR3 length is 12 residues. Germline V lookup: CDR1 SGHDT, CDR2 YYEEEE. CDR3 protein: CASSLPTDTQYF.

The rearrangement uses TRBV11-3 and TRBJ1-1. Germline CDR1 is SGHNT and CDR2 is YENEEA. The CDR3 has 17 amino acids. The CDR3 is CASSLVGLAVQNTEAFF.

The chain combines TRBV12-3 or TRBV12-4 with TRBJ2-1. This CDR3 spans 14 amino acids. The CDR3 sequence is CASSPEYSYNEQFF.

The genes are TRBV12-3 or TRBV12-4 and TRBJ2-6; there is no DNA to check the TCRdb D call of TRBD1. The CDR3 loop spans 14 amino acids. This CDR3 reads CASSPWGQANVLTF.

The gene calls are TRBV7-3 and TRBJ2-1; TCRdb lists TRBD1, though no DNA is available to test this call. Germline CDR1 SGHTA, CDR2 FQGTGA. The CDR3 totals 12 residues. The CDR3 spells CASSGQYNEQFF.

The rearrangement joins TRBV29-1 to TRBJ2-7; absent DNA, TCRdb's TRBD1 call cannot be checked. CDR1 SQVTM and CDR2 ANQGSEA come from the germline V gene. This CDR3 is built from 12 residues. This CDR3 is CSVWGADYEQYF.

CDR3 amino acids: CASSQGTATEAFF. The rearrangement uses TRBV3-1 and TRBJ1-1; TCRdb lists TRBD1, though no DNA is available to test this call. Germline V CDR1 and CDR2: LGHDT, YNNKEL (reference sequence). The CDR3 is made up of 13 amino acids.

The genes are TRBV20-1 and TRBJ1-1. The CDR3 runs 13 residues. CDR1 and CDR2 from the germline V gene are DFQATT and SNEGSKA (reference sequence). The CDR3 sequence is CSARVHPNTEAFF.

The genes are TRBV29-1 and TRBJ2-1; absent DNA, TCRdb's TRBD1 call cannot be checked. CDR3 length: 14 amino acids. Germline lookup yields CDR1 SQVTM and CDR2 ANQGSEA. CDR3 in amino acids: CSVQPPSSYNEQFF.